This T cell receptor beta chain was sequenced for a study of monozygotic twins with cystic fibrosis. About the study: Library input was about 3 micrograms of fragmented DNA, with approximately 16 PCR cycles. Study results and caveats: Nucleotide-identical clonotype sharing was significantly higher within monozygotic CF twin pairs than between unrelated CF individuals.

Comment on this clone: Its specificity is unknown.

Trimming took off 2 bases at V and 5 bases at J, with 15 bases between the two ends. The CDR3 length is 15 residues. Germline loops: CDR1 ENHRY, CDR2 SYGVKD. Using immunoSEQ multiplex PCR, the repertoire was profiled, and TCRdb retains in-frame clones only, with some absent. The sample records 34,000 or so clones, about 89% being singletons. The sample consisted of blood. This TCR came from a boy under 10 years old with cystic fibrosis. This chain links TRBV10-3 with TRBJ1-1; tentative D call: TRBD1 (6 bases). The CDR3: CAISEGRGAETEAFF. The DNA of the CDR3 is TGTGCCATCAGTGAGGGCAGGGGAGCGGAGACTGAAGCTTTCTTT.